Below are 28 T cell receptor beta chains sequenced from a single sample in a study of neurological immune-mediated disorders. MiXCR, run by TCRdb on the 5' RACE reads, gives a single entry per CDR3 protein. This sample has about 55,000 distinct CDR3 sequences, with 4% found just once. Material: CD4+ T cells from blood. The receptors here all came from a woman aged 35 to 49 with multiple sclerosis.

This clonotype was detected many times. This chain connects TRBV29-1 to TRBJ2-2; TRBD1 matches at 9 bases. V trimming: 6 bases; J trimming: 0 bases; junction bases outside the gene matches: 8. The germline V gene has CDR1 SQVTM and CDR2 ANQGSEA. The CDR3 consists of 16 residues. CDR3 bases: TGCAGCGTCCGCTCGGGACAGGGTACGAACACCGGGGAGCTGTTTTTT. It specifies CSVRSGQGTNTGELFF.

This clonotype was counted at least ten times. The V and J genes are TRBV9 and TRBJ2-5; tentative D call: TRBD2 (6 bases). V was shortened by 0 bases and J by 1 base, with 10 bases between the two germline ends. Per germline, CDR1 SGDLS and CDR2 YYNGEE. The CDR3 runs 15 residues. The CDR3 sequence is CASSVALLAQETQYF. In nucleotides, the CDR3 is TGTGCCAGCAGCGTAGCTCTACTAGCCCAAGAGACCCAGTACTTC.

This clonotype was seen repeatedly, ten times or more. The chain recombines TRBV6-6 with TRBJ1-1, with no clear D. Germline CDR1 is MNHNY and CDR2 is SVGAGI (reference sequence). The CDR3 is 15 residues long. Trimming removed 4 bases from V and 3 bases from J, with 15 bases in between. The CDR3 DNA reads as TGTGCCAGCAGTTCGAGGGATGAGTGGTACACTGAAGCTTTCTTT. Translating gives CASSSRDEWYTEAFF.

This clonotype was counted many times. The CDR3 is CASSLGGTGGEETQYF. The DNA for the CDR3 is TGCGCCAGCAGCTTGGGAGGGACAGGGGGCGAAGAGACCCAGTACTTC. The rearrangement uses TRBV5-1 and TRBJ2-5, with 12 bases identical to TRBD1. The CDR3 length is 16 residues. CDR1 and CDR2 (germline): SGHRS, YFSETQ. V lost 0 bases to trimming and J lost 3 bases; unmatched junction nucleotides: 3. The full variable domain, with the rest looked up from reference TRBV5-1 and TRBJ2-5, is KAGVTQTPRYLIKTRGQQVTLSCSPISGHRSVSWYQQTPGQGLQFLFEYFSETQRNKGNFPGRFSGRQFSNSRSEMNVSTLELGDSALYLCASSLGGTGGEETQYFGPGTRLLVL.

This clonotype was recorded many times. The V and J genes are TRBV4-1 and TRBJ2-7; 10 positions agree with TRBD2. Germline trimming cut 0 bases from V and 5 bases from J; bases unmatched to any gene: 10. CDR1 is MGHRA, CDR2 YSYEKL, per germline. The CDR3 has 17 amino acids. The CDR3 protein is CASSQDGTAGGRDEQYF. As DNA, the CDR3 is TGCGCCAGCAGCCAAGATGGCACAGCGGGGGGGCGAGACGAGCAGTACTTC.

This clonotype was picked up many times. CDR3 loop: CASSFGEAYEQYF. The CDR3 coding sequence is TGTGCCAGCAGCTTCGGGGAAGCCTACGAGCAGTACTTC. The rearrangement links TRBV7-8 to TRBJ2-7; possible D gene TRBD2, 5 bases. V was pared by 3 bases and J by 2 bases, with 8 bases between. The CDR3 is made up of 13 amino acids. Looked up from germline, CDR1 is SGHVS and CDR2 is FQNEAQ.

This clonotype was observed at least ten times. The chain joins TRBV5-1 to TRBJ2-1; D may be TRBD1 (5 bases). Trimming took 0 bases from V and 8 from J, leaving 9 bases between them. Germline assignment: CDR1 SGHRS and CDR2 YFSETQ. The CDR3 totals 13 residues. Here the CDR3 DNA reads TGCGCCAGCAGCTTGGGACAGCGAGATGAGCAGTTCTTC. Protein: CASSLGQRDEQFF.

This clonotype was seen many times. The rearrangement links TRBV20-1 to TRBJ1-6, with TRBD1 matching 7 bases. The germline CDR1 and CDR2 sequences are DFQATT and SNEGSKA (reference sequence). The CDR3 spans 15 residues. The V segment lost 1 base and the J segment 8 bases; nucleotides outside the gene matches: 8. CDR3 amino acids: CSARAPGTVDSPLHF. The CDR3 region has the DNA TGCAGTGCTAGAGCCCCCGGGACAGTGGATTCACCCCTCCACTTT.

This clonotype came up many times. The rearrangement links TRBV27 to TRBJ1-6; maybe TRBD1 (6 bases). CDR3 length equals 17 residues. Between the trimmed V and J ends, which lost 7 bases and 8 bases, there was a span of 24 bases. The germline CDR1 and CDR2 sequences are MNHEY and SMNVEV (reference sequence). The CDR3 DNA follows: TGTGCCAGCATTTTTAGATGGGGCAGGGGATCGGATTCACCCCTCCACTTT. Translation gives CASIFRWGRGSDSPLHF.

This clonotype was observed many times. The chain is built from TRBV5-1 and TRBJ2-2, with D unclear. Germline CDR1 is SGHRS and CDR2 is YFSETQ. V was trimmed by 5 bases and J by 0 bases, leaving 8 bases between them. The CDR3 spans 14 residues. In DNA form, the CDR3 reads TGCGCCAGCAGAACGGACCCGAACACCGGGGAGCTGTTTTTT. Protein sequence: CASRTDPNTGELFF.

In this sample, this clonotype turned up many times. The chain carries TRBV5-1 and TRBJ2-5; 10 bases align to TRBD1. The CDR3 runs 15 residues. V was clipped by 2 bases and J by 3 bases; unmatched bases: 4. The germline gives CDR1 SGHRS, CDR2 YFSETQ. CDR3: CASSFTGTGEETQYF. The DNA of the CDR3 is TGCGCCAGCAGCTTCACCGGGACAGGGGAAGAGACCCAGTACTTC.

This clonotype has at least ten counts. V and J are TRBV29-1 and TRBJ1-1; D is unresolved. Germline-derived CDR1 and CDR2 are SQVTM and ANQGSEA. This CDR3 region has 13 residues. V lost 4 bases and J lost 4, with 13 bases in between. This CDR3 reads CSVVRVVSTEAFF. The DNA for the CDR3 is TGCAGCGTTGTTAGGGTTGTTAGCACTGAAGCTTTCTTT.

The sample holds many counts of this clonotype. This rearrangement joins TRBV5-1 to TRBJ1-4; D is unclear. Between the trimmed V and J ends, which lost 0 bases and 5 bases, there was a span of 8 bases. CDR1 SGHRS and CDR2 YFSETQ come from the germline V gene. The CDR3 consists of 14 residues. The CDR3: CASSLGAPNEKLFF. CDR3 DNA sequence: TGCGCCAGCAGCTTGGGGGCCCCAAATGAAAAACTGTTTTTT.

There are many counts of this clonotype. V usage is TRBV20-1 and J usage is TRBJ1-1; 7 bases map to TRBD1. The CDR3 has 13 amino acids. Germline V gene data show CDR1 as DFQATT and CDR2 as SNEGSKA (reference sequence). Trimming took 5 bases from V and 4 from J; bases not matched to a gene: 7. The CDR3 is CSAGEGAPTEAFF. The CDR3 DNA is TGCAGTGCTGGGGAGGGGGCCCCCACTGAAGCTTTCTTT.

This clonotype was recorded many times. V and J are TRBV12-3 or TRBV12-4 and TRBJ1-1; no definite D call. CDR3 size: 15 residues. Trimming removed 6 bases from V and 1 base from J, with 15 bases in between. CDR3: CASSRTGKGNTEAFF. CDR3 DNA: TGTGCCAGCAGCCGGACTGGCAAAGGGAACACTGAAGCTTTCTTT.

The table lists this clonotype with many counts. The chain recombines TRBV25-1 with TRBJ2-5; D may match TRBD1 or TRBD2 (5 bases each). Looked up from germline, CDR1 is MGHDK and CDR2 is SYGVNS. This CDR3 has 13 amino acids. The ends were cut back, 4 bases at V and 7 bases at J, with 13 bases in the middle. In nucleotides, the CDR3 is TGTGCCAGCAGTGTTTCCGGGGCCCCGACCCAGTACTTC. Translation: CASSVSGAPTQYF.

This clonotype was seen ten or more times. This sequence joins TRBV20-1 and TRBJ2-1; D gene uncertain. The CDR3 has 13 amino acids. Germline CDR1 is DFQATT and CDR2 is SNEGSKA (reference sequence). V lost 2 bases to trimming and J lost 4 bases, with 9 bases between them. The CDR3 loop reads CSARKSQYNEQFF. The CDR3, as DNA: TGCAGTGCTAGAAAGTCACAGTACAATGAGCAGTTCTTC.

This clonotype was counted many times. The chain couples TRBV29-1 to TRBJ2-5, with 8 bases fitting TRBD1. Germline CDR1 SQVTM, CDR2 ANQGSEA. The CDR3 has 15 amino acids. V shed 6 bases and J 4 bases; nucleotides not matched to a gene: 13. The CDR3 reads CSVAYSSTGVETQYF. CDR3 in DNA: TGCAGCGTCGCTTATTCTTCGACAGGGGTAGAGACCCAGTACTTC.

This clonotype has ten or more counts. The CDR3 reads CASSQSGTMKQFF. CDR3 DNA: TGTGCCAGTAGTCAATCAGGTACAATGAAACAGTTCTTC. The rearrangement uses TRBV19 and TRBJ2-1, with D unclear. The CDR3 totals 13 residues. V was cut by 5 bases and J by 13 bases, with 18 bases left in between. Germline loops: CDR1 LNHDA, CDR2 SQIVND (reference sequence).

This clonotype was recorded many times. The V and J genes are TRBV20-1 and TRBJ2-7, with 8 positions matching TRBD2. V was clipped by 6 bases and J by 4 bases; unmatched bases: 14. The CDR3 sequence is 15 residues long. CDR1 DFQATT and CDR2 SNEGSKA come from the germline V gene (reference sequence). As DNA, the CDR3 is TGCAGTGCACAGATTGTAGCGGGGTTAAGGTACGAGCAGTACTTC. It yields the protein CSAQIVAGLRYEQYF.

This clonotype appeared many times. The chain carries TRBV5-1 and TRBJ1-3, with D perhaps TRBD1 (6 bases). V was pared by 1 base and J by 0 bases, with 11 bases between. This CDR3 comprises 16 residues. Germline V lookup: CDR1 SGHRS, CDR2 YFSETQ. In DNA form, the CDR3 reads TGCGCCAGCAGCTTGTTAGGACAGCGCTCTGGAAACACCATATATTTT. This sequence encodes CASSLLGQRSGNTIYF.

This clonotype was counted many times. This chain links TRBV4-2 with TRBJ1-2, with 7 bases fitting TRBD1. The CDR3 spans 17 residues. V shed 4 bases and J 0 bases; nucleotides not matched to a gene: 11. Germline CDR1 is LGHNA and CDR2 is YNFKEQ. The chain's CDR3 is CASSPPPRGQTNYGYTF. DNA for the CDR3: TGTGCCAGCAGCCCCCCCCCAAGGGGACAGACTAACTATGGCTACACCTTC.

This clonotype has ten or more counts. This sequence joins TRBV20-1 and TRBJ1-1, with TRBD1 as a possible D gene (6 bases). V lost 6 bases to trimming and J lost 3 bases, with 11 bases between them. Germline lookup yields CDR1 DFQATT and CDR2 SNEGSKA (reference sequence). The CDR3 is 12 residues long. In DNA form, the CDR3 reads TGCAGTGCCTCACAGGGCGACACTGAAGCTTTCTTT. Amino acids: CSASQGDTEAFF.

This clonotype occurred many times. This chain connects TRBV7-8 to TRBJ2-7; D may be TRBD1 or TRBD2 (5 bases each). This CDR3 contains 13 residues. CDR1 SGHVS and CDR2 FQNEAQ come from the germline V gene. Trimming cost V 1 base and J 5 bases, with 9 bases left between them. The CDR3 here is CASSLVMGDEQYF. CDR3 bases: TGTGCCAGCAGCTTAGTCATGGGGGACGAGCAGTACTTC.

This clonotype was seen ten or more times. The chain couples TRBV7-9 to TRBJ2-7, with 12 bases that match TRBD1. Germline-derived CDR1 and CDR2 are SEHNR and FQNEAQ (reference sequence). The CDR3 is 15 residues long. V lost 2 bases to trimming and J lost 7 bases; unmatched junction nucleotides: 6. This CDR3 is CASSLWGQGAKEQYF. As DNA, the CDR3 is TGTGCCAGCAGCTTATGGGGACAGGGGGCAAAGGAGCAGTACTTC.

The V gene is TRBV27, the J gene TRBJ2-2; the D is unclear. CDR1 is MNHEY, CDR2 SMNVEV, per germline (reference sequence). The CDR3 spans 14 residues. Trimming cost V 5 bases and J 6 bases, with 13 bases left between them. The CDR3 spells CASSLTSRAGELFF. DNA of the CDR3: TGTGCCAGCAGTCTAACCTCTCGCGCCGGGGAGCTGTTTTTT.

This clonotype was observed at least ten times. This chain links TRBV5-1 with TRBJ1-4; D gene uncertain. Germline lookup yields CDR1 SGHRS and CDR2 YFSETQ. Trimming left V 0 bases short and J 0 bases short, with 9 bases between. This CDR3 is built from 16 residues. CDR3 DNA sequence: TGCGCCAGCAGCTTGGTACAGTTCTCAACTAATGAAAAACTGTTTTTT. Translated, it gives CASSLVQFSTNEKLFF.

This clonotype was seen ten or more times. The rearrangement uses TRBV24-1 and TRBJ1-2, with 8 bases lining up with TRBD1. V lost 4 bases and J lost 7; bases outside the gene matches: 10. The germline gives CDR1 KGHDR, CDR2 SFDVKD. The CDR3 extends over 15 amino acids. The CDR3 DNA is TGTGCCACCAGTGACCGGACAGGGCTCCAGAGTGGCTACACCTTC. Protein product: CATSDRTGLQSGYTF.